The rows below give T cell receptor beta chains drawn from one sample of a study of CXCR3-negative and CXCR3-positive naive CD8 T cells. For each CDR3 protein, TCRdb gives one entry from its re-call of the 5' RACE reads, without DNA. The clone table shows about 22,000 distinct CDR3 sequences, with the ten largest holding around a fifth. Source material: memory CD8+ T cells from blood. The receptors were gathered from a human donor in good health. Some clones in this sample may be carry-over from other donors' samples. The CDR3 runs from the conserved cysteine through the conserved F or W. The listing skips clone size in some rows; elsewhere it reads once, few, many or a size class.

J gene,V gene,clone size,CDR3 protein
TRBJ1-1,TRBV7-6,NA,CASSAGTGVPEAFF
TRBJ2-7,TRBV11-2,NA,CASSLAPLTYEQYF
TRBJ2-2,TRBV6-4,NA,CASSAGLAGELFF
TRBJ2-5,TRBV6-4,NA,CASSPSTGGPETQYF
TRBJ2-7,TRBV5-6,NA,CASSFRTGDYEQYF
TRBJ2-2,TRBV20-1,NA,CSARSGGADTGELFF
TRBJ2-1,TRBV6-2/TRBV6-3,NA,CASSYGGGLYNEQFF
TRBJ2-7,TRBV20-1,NA,CSASTTSGRFKDEQYF
TRBJ2-2,TRBV11-2,NA,CASSFGGMNTGELFF
TRBJ1-2,TRBV29-1,NA,CSVEDALTGDYGYTF
TRBJ2-7,TRBV29-1,NA,CSVVPHSSYEQYF
TRBJ2-1,TRBV25-1,NA,CASSDKGGNEQFF
TRBJ2-1,TRBV19,NA,CASSIYSVGPYNEQFF
TRBJ1-1,TRBV20-1,NA,CSVKGFDTEAFF
TRBJ2-7,TRBV21-1,NA,CASSTNRDRVNEQYF
TRBJ2-7,TRBV12-3/TRBV12-4,NA,CASTGMIHEQYF
TRBJ2-2,TRBV28,NA,CASSFRRDGIGELFF
TRBJ1-2,TRBV29-1,NA,CSVGGAGGDGYTF
TRBJ2-1,TRBV19,NA,CASSRGLRSSYNEQFF
TRBJ1-2,TRBV4-1,NA,CASSQEEGAHNYGYTF
TRBJ2-7,TRBV28,NA,CASRGQTIYEQYF
TRBJ2-7,TRBV5-1,NA,CASSLDRGGYEQYF
TRBJ2-1,TRBV6-1,NA,CASSDGGDRWGAEQFF
TRBJ2-3,TRBV6-5,NA,CASSYSAGGADTQYF
TRBJ2-7,TRBV7-2,NA,CASSSGTAVYEQYF
TRBJ2-2,TRBV6-6,NA,CACNADQGANTGELFF
TRBJ2-7,TRBV14,NA,CASSQDSYEQYF
TRBJ2-7,TRBV2,NA,CASTPAGGHYEQYF
TRBJ2-3,TRBV5-5,NA,CASSWTATDTQYF
TRBJ2-7,TRBV6-1,NA,CASSSRTEAYEQYF
TRBJ2-3,TRBV7-8,NA,CASSFLRGGTDTQYF
TRBJ1-2,TRBV11-2,medium-sized,CASGGDHYGYTF
TRBJ2-7,TRBV29-1,NA,CSVVTSGGPINYEQYF
TRBJ1-5,TRBV28,NA,CASSPRDPGPNQPQHF
TRBJ2-2,TRBV18,NA,CASYQGGGYTGELFF
TRBJ2-1,TRBV7-9,NA,CASSFLGADVDEQFF
TRBJ2-7,TRBV15,NA,CATRPASGSYEQYF
TRBJ2-5,TRBV7-7,NA,CASSGDDWGTQYF
TRBJ2-5,TRBV7-9,NA,CASSNRQGPMAQYF
TRBJ1-5,TRBV25-1,NA,CARGQGAGQPQHF
TRBJ1-2,TRBV4-1,NA,CASSQAGQLSLNGYTF
TRBJ2-7,TRBV7-9,NA,CASSSGAGSYEQYF
TRBJ2-6,TRBV13,NA,CASRVRYSGANVLTF
TRBJ2-5,TRBV12-3/TRBV12-4,NA,CASNSGGETQYF
TRBJ1-5,TRBV25-1,NA,CASSELSRDRSDNQPQHF
TRBJ2-2,TRBV29-1,NA,CSVYGNTGELFF
TRBJ2-7,TRBV5-1,NA,CASPIDRDRGFYEQYF
TRBJ2-3,TRBV11-3,medium-sized,CASSSPSGLTDTQYF
TRBJ2-7,TRBV29-1,NA,CSVGQGGSYEQYF
TRBJ2-1,TRBV10-3,NA,CVISEILRNEQFF
TRBJ2-1,TRBV5-5,NA,CASSPLQGISYNEQFF
TRBJ2-7,TRBV6-4,NA,CASSQTGNYEQYF